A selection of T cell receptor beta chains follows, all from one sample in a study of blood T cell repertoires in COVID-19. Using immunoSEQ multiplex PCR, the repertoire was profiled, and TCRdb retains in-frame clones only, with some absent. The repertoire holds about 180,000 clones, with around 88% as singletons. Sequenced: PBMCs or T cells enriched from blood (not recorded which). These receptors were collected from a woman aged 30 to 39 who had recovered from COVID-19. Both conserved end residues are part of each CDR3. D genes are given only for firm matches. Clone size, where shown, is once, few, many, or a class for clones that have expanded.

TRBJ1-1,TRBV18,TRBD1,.,TGTGCCAGCTCACCCGTGGGACAGGAAAGAGAAGCTTTCTTT,CASSPVGQEREAFF
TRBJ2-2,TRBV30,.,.,TGTGCCTGGGCGGGACCCGGGACTCTCTCGAACACCGGGGAGCTGTTTTTT,CAWAGPGTLSNTGELFF
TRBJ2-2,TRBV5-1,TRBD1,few,TGCGCCAGCAGCTTGGCAGACAGGGGAGGTCGGCCCGGGGAGCTGTTTTTT,CASSLADRGGRPGELFF
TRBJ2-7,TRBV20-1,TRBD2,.,TGCAGTGCTAGTGGGAGGGTCCACGAGCAGTACTTC,CSASGRVHEQYF
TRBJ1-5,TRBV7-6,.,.,TGTGCCAGCAGCTCCTCCCTTGGGGGGGGAAATCAGCCCCAGCATTTT,CASSSSLGGGNQPQHF
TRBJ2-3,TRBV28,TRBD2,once,TGTGCCAGCAGTTTCCCTGGACTAGCGGGAGGGCTTCACCTCACAGATACGCAGTATTTT,CASSFPGLAGGLHLTDTQYF
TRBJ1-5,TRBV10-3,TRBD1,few,TGTGCCATCAGTGAGAGCGCGGACAGGGACAATCAGCCCCAGCATTTT,CAISESADRDNQPQHF
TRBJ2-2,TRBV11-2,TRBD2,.,TGTGCCAGCAGTTCCACGGGGGAGGGCCTTGGCACCGGGGAGCTGTTTTTT,CASSSTGEGLGTGELFF
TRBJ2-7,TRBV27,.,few,TGTGCCAGCAGTTTCGCCGGCTACGAGCAGTACTTC,CASSFAGYEQYF
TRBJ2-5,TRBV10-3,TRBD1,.,TGTGCCATCAGGGGACAGGGTTTGGAGACCCAGTACTTC,CAIRGQGLETQYF
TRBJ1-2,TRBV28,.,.,TGTGCCAGCAGTTTAAGGCGGCCTCAGGGGAACTATGGCTACACCTTC,CASSLRRPQGNYGYTF
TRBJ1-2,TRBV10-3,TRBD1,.,TGTGCCATCAGTGAGTCGGGGACAGGGGATGGCTACACCTTC,CAISESGTGDGYTF
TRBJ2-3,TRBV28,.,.,TGTGCCAGCAGTCGTGGAGGGGGCACAGATACGCAGTATTTT,CASSRGGGTDTQYF
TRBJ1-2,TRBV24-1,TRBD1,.,TGTGCCACCAGTGATCTAAGACAGGGCCATGGCTACACCTTC,CATSDLRQGHGYTF
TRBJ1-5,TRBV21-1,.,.,TGTGCCAGCAGCATGGGGGACAGGGTTTTTCAGGATGACCACGACGACAATCAGCCCCAGCATTTT,CASSMGDRVFQDDHDDNQPQHF
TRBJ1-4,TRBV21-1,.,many,TGTGCCAGCTTCATAGTCCCTACTGAAAAACTGTTTTTT,CASFIVPTEKLFF
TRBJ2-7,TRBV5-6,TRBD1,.,TGTGCCAGCAGCTTGGGGGAAGGGACAGTTGTTGACGAGCAGTACTTC,CASSLGEGTVVDEQYF
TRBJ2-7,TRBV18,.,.,TGTGCCAGCTCACCCCCTAGCGTCGGGGGGCTCTACGGGCAGTACTTC,CASSPPSVGGLYGQYF